The text below deals with one TCR beta chain. The antigen remains unidentified. This sample is part of a study of blood T cells in healthy people across ages. Study results and limitations: Unsorted PBMCs prevented conclusive naive versus antigen-experienced comparison.

A second PCR, run for roughly 7 to 11 cycles, used a sample-barcoded 5' primer plus a J-beta primer mix. TCRdb ran MiXCR on the 5' RACE reads and lists one entry per CDR3 protein. Of fewer than 600,000 distinct CDR3 sequences in the sample, approximately 26% were seen once. Germline trimming cut 2 bases from V and 2 bases from J; bases unmatched to any gene: 2. Per germline, CDR1 MNHEY and CDR2 SVGAGI. CDR3 length: 14 amino acids. These data were also filed under a second study, of T cells of mothers and their children. That investigation notes: M1S, a second-PCR primer, added sample barcodes and 2-4 random nucleotides. Related mother and child pairs showed slightly greater overlap (not significant) than unrelated pairs did.

The sequenced sample was blood. The sequence was obtained from a boy aged 2 to 9 in good health. The rearrangement uses TRBV6-5 and TRBJ2-7, with 8 bases aligning to TRBD1. CDR3 residues: CASSYAGGPYEQYF. The CDR3 coding sequence is TGTGCCAGCAGTTACGCAGGGGGCCCCTACGAGCAGTACTTC.